A single sample gave rise to the 21 T cell receptor beta chains below, sequenced in a study of post-analysis software for immune sequencing data. TCR beta libraries were prepared from cDNA with unique molecular identifiers. One entry per CDR3 protein, called by TCRdb with MiXCR from the PCR reads. The data hold roughly 800,000 distinct CDR3 sequences, with about 43% observed a single time. The antigens of these receptors remain unknown. Study-level points and caveats: Compared with controls, patients had more of roughly five TRBV segments, including TRBV5-6, TRBV5-1 and TRBV20-1.

Sequenced input: blood. The source of these receptors is a girl under 18 with multiple sclerosis.

This clonotype was detected a few times. This chain links TRBV6-2 or TRBV6-3 with TRBJ2-7; TRBD2 might be the D (6 bases). V lost 2 bases, J lost 0 bases, and 11 bases lay in between. This CDR3 spans 15 amino acids. Germline lookup yields CDR1 MNHEY and CDR2 SVGEGT. The CDR3 sequence: CASSYLDGGSYEQYF. CDR3 nucleotides: TGTGCCAGCAGTTACCTTGACGGGGGCTCCTACGAGCAGTACTTC.

The chain carries TRBV24-1 and TRBJ1-2; TRBD1 is a possible D gene (5 bases). Germline V gene sequence: CDR1 KGHDR, CDR2 SFDVKD. The CDR3 extends over 13 amino acids. The V end lost 0 bases, the J end lost 6 bases, and 7 bases lay between the germline ends. The CDR3 spells CATSDLVGDGYTF. DNA for the CDR3: TGTGCCACCAGTGATTTGGTGGGGGATGGCTACACCTTC.

The genes are TRBV12-3 or TRBV12-4 and TRBJ2-4; either TRBD1 or TRBD2 may fit D (5 bases each). Gene TRBJ2-7 matches the end of the DNA better, so the J call may be wrong. This CDR3 comprises 13 residues. The chain's CDR3 is CASSRDGPYEQYF. The CDR3 DNA reads TGTGCCAGCAGCCGGGACGGTCCCTACGAGCAGTACTTC.

This clonotype appeared a few times. The rearrangement links TRBV4-3 to TRBJ1-2; D perhaps matches TRBD1 (5 bases). Germline V CDR1 and CDR2: LGHNA, YSLEER. This CDR3 has 15 residues. V gave up 0 bases and J gave up 2 bases, with 10 bases separating them. CDR3 nucleotide sequence: TGCGCCAGCAGCCAAGAACGGGGCCCGAACTATGGCTACACCTTC. This codes for CASSQERGPNYGYTF.

In nucleotides, the CDR3 is TGTGCCACCAGTGAAGGTCTAGCGGTCCAAGAGACCCAGTACTTC. It codes for CATSEGLAVQETQYF. This sequence joins TRBV24-1 and TRBJ2-5, with 7 bases fitting TRBD2. The CDR3 is 15 residues long. Germline V lookup: CDR1 KGHDR, CDR2 SFDVKD. Trimming removed 4 bases from V and 1 base from J; junction bases left unmatched: 5.

This clonotype was picked up a small number of times. This rearrangement joins TRBV6-5 to TRBJ2-7; D is unclear. V was clipped by 0 bases and J by 3 bases, with 9 bases between them. The CDR3 has 14 amino acids. Per germline, CDR1 MNHEY and CDR2 SVGAGI. In DNA form, the CDR3 reads TGTGCCAGCAGTTACTCGATAGCAGTCTACGAGCAGTACTTC. This codes for CASSYSIAVYEQYF.

In its sample, this clonotype was seen a few times. V and J are TRBV4-1 and TRBJ2-5; D ambiguous. The germline gives CDR1 MGHRA, CDR2 YSYEKL. Trimming cost V 0 bases and J 4 bases, with 12 bases left between them. There are 15 residues in the CDR3. The CDR3 spells CASSQEVGSGETQYF. The CDR3, as DNA: TGCGCCAGCAGCCAAGAAGTGGGCAGTGGAGAGACCCAGTACTTC.

CDR3 region: CASSLGSGGNIQYF. The CDR3, as DNA: TGTGCCAGCAGTTTAGGTTCAGGGGGGAACATTCAGTACTTC. V and J are TRBV12-3 or TRBV12-4 and TRBJ2-7; D possibly corresponds to TRBD1 (7 bases). Matching the DNA end better, TRBJ2-4 makes the J call doubtful. The CDR3 is 14 residues long.

CDR3 nucleotides: TGTGCCACCAGCAGAGATCAGGGTATCAATGAGCAGTTCTTC. Amino acid sequence: CATSRDQGINEQFF. The chain links TRBV15 to TRBJ2-1; D is possibly TRBD1 (5 bases). The V and J ends lost 0 bases and 6 bases respectively, with 9 bases between them. CDR3 length: 14 residues. From germline, CDR1 is LNHNV and CDR2 YYDKDF (reference sequence).

J is TRBJ2-7 and V is TRBV27; perhaps TRBD1 as D (6 bases). Germline V CDR1 and CDR2: MNHEY, SMNVEV (reference sequence). Trimming took off 4 bases at V and 3 bases at J, with 22 bases between the two ends. The CDR3 has 17 amino acids. The CDR3 reads CASSSRAGRGLFYEQYF. CDR3 in DNA: TGTGCCAGCAGTTCCCGGGCGGGCAGGGGCTTATTCTACGAGCAGTACTTC.

The chain couples TRBV7-3 to TRBJ2-7; a weak D match, TRBD1 (9 bases). This CDR3 is 14 amino acids long. The V gene lost 5 bases and the J gene lost 6 bases, with 17 bases spanning the gap. Looked up from germline, CDR1 is SGHTA and CDR2 is FQGTGA. For the CDR3, the DNA is TGTGCCAGCAGCCCGGGAGGGACAGGGTCCGAGCAGTACTTC. Protein product: CASSPGGTGSEQYF.

The J gene is TRBJ2-5, the V gene TRBV20-1; possible D gene TRBD2, 5 bases. This CDR3 has 13 amino acids. Trimming left V 3 bases short and J 5 bases short, with 13 bases between. Germline V gives CDR1 DFQATT, CDR2 SNEGSKA (reference sequence). In DNA, the CDR3 is TGCAGTGCTAGGGGTGCCGGGGTGGAGACCCAGTACTTC. It is translated as CSARGAGVETQYF.

The rearrangement joins TRBV29-1 to TRBJ2-7, with D uncertain. Germline V gene data show CDR1 as SQVTM and CDR2 as ANQGSEA. The CDR3 is made up of 12 amino acids. The V end was cut by 1 base, the J end by 5 bases, with 9 bases between. CDR3 DNA: TGCAGCGTTGAAGGCCAGGTCCACGAGCAGTACTTC. Translated: CSVEGQVHEQYF.

The chain couples TRBV5-1 to TRBJ2-1; TRBD2 matches 15 bases. Germline CDR1 SGHRS, CDR2 YFSETQ. The CDR3 is 18 amino acids. V shed 3 bases and J 3 bases; nucleotides not matched to a gene: 7. CDR3 DNA: TGCGCCAGCAGCTCCTGGACTAGCGGGAGGGATGTCTACAATGAGCAGTTCTTC. Translating it yields CASSSWTSGRDVYNEQFF.

This chain links TRBV27 with TRBJ2-7, with 7 positions matching TRBD1. The CDR3 runs 13 residues. Germline V gives CDR1 MNHEY, CDR2 SMNVEV (reference sequence). The J segment lost 4 bases and the V segment lost 4 bases, leaving 4 bases of the junction unmatched. Here the CDR3 reads CASSWDRTYEQYF. CDR3 DNA sequence: TGTGCCAGCAGTTGGGACAGAACGTACGAGCAGTACTTC.

The sample holds a few counts of this clonotype. The V gene is TRBV7-2, the J gene TRBJ2-5, with 15 bases aligning to TRBD2. The CDR3 is made up of 16 amino acids. Trimming removed 5 bases from V and 7 bases from J; junction bases left unmatched: 8. The germline gives CDR1 SGHTA, CDR2 FQGNSA. The CDR3 DNA follows: TGTGCCAGCAGCAGGACTAGCGGGAGGGCCGCTGGGACCCAGTACTTC. Its protein is CASSRTSGRAAGTQYF.

This clonotype was counted many times. This rearrangement joins TRBV20-1 to TRBJ2-7; the match to TRBD1 covers 9 bases. The length of the CDR3 is 14 residues. V shed 3 bases and J 2 bases; nucleotides not matched to a gene: 5. CDR1 is DFQATT and CDR2 is SNEGSKA in the germline V gene (reference sequence). CDR3 in amino acids: CSARGQGTPYEQYF. The CDR3 DNA follows: TGCAGTGCTAGGGGACAGGGTACCCCCTACGAGCAGTACTTC.

The V and J genes are TRBV9 and TRBJ2-3; D is unresolved. V lost 0 bases, J lost 5 bases, and 10 bases lay in between. The CDR3 extends over 14 amino acids. From germline, CDR1 is SGDLS and CDR2 YYNGEE. The DNA of the CDR3 is TGTGCCAGCAGCGTAGCGGAACTTAGAGATACGCAGTATTTT. Amino acid sequence: CASSVAELRDTQYF.

This chain uses TRBV27 with TRBJ2-3; perhaps TRBD2 as D (6 bases). This CDR3 region has 15 residues. The germline V gene encodes CDR1 MNHEY and CDR2 SMNVEV (reference sequence). V was clipped by 3 bases and J by 4 bases, with 14 bases between them. CDR3 sequence: CASSFFGSPPDTQYF. CDR3 sequence (DNA): TGTGCCAGCAGTTTTTTCGGGAGCCCCCCAGATACGCAGTATTTT.

This clonotype was observed many times. The chain links TRBV28 to TRBJ2-5, with D perhaps TRBD2 (5 bases). V lost 3 bases to trimming and J lost 5 bases, with 10 bases between them. Per the germline V gene, CDR1 is MDHEN and CDR2 is SYDVKM. This CDR3 is 13 amino acids long. CDR3 region: CASSLGGSETQYF. The CDR3 coding sequence is TGTGCCAGCAGTTTGGGCGGGTCGGAGACCCAGTACTTC.

This clonotype has just a few counts. This sequence joins TRBV10-3 and TRBJ2-7, with no clear D. CDR1 and CDR2 from the germline V gene are ENHRY and SYGVKD. The CDR3 covers 14 residues. Trimming cost V 6 bases and J 1 base, with 13 bases left between them. CDR3 nucleotides: TGTGCCATCAGCCAGACAAGAGAGTCCTACGAGCAGTACTTC. This gives the protein CAISQTRESYEQYF.